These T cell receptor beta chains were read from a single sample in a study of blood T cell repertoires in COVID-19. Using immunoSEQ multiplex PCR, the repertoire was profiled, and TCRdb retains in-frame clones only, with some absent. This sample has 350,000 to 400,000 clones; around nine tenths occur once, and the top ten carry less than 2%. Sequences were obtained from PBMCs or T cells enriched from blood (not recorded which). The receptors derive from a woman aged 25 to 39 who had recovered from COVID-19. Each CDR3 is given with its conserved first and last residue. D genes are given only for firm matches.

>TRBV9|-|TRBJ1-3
CASSSGSSGNTIYF
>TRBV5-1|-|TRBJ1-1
CASSKGDLNTEAFF
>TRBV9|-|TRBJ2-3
CASSVEGNDDTQYF
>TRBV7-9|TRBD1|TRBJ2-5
CASSTQDARPRGQETQYF
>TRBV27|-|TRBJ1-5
CASTLFPGDNQPQHF
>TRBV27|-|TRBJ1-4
CASRGTTAGGEKLFF
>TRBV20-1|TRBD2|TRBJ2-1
CSAGLANEQFF
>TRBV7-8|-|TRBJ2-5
CASGLTRETQYF
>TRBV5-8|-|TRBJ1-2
CASSLYSNGYTF
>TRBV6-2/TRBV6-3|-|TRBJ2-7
CASSYSSLRVGRRVSYEQYF
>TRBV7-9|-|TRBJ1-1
CASSLAGVGTEAFF
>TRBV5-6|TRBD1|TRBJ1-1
CASSYRPGTGRGTEAFF
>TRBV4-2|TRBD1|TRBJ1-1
CASSLGQGADEAFF
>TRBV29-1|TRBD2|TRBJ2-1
CSAPPLAGGWDEQFF
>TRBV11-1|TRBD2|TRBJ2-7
CASRRGTSGSYEQYF
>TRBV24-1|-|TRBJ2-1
CATSDLFAEGRSEQFF
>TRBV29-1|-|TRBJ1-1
CSARGGSGTGTEAFF
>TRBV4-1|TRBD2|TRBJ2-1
CASSQEGTSSYNEQFF
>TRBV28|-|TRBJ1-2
CASRSGLGAEYGYTF
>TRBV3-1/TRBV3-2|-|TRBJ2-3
CASSQSGTQYF
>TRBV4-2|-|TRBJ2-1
CASSQGTGYDEQFF
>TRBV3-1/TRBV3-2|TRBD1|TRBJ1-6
CASSQGRTGSSPLHF